Sequencing of this T cell receptor (beta chain) was carried out in a study of identical twins (dated by TCRdb to about 2016). Turning to the overall study: The study deep-sequenced TCR alpha and beta repertoires from monozygotic twins, unrelated adults of various ages and cord blood to test whether fetal clonotypes persist. To rule out contamination, the twin experiments were replicated at different times with different library preparation protocols. General study outcomes and caveats: Compared with coincidental sharing between unrelated individuals, out-of-frame TCR alpha sequences shared between twins showed an excess of sequences with low generation probability. Fewer insertions were carried by abundant cord blood beta clonotypes, a similar but weaker trend appeared in young adult naive repertoires, and no such trend appeared in memory repertoires. Invariant T cells such as MAIT and iNKT could partly confound zero-insertion analyses, though diverse VJ usage argued against this for most clonotypes. In monozygotic twins, out-of-frame TCR alpha sharing was systematically underestimated by recombination models, although the models agreed with sharing between unrelated individuals. The excess sharing between twins in beta out-of-frame sequences was weaker because fewer shared sequences reduced the signal-to-noise ratio. Because the same donors could not be followed over many years, conclusions were based on cross-sectional statistical analysis.

The library was made by 5' RACE. Sequencing used an Illumina HiSeq 2000. A universal primer binding site was added through template switching, and the final cDNA carried a unique molecular identifier so that TCR cDNA molecules could be counted accurately. First-strand cDNA for TCR alpha and beta chains was synthesized from specific primers in the conserved constant-segment region. To control for contamination, every cDNA library carried two barcodes: a SMART-Mk sample barcode plus Illumina barcodes. TruSeq adapter sequences, together with Illumina sample barcodes, were added in two successive PCR steps. Sequencing of the TCR alpha and beta cDNA libraries was done on the Illumina HiSeq platform using custom primers. The paper's data handling went like this. Unique molecular identifiers were extracted from raw reads with MiGEC, and CDR3 positions were determined with MiXCR. Recombination models were inferred per individual with the repgenHMM and IGoR tools using an EM algorithm. The tcR package in R was used for shared clonotype analysis, with sharing normalized by the product of cloneset sizes. Out-of-frame nonproductive sequences were analyzed to study raw recombination free of thymic and clonal selection effects. Clones were called with MiXCR by TCRdb after fastp trimmed the public reads at Q25, and only in-frame beta chains were retained. Under each unique CDR3 protein, matching rows form one entry showing the most common genes and DNA. Here the V and J calls rest on TCRdb's processing, not on the authors' analysis. The sample table holds about 790,000 distinct CDR3 sequences, of which over 15% were seen once. Of the sample, over 10% is held by the ten largest clones.

There are 14 amino acids in the CDR3, from cysteine to phenylalanine inclusive. Only the CDR3 part of the read is kept: 42 bases, read in frame from the first base. Unmatched junction bases come to 11, with V trimmed by 7 bases and J by 9 bases. CDR1 and CDR2 (MRHNA, SNTAGT) derive from the germline V gene. All donors were healthy Caucasians. Three pairs of female monozygotic twins, all aged about 18 to 30 years, made up the twin cohort. Peripheral blood mononuclear cells were the source from which RNA for the TCR libraries was isolated. This clonotype was detected ten times or more. Its antigen is not yet known. Base qualities are not at hand, and no much larger clone is one base apart. The sample also formed part of further work on T cells expressing NK-cell markers. As that second paper reports: In sorted CD3+CD56+NKG2C+, CD3+CD56+NKG2C- and CD3+CD56-NKG2C+ T-cell subsets from several donors, TCR beta-chain repertoires were profiled. Among the eight sequenced donors, seven were HCMV-seropositive and one was HCMV-seronegative. To restrict sorting to alphabetaTCR-expressing T cells, an anti-gammadeltaTCR antibody was added in several experiments. In several donors, the dominant CD3+CD56+NKG2C+ clonotypes were among the top 10 CD8+ clonotypes and accounted for about 1.0-7.5% of CD8+ T cells. Those dominant clonotypes were again the most abundant among CD3+CD56-NKG2C+ cells in several donors, at about 25-65%. It remained unclear whether the expanded NKG2C-expressing T cell clones were specific for HCMV antigens. Randomly selected healthy volunteers, three men and five women, were used as the eight sequenced donors. A commercial ELISA kit detecting HCMV-specific IgG in serum was used to determine HCMV serostatus. For several donors, bulk peripheral blood T-cell repertoires were also sequenced from unsorted PBMC. MIGEC handled demultiplexing of the reads and grouping by UMI, while MiTCR was used to assemble and quantify clonotypes. To exclude erroneous sequences, only TCR cDNA sequences supported by at least two reads were retained. The tcR package was used for downstream repertoire analysis, and clonotypes were matched across fractions by CDR3 nucleotide sequence plus V segment. Antigen specificity was annotated against VDJdb with VDJmatch, allowing one amino acid substitution in CDR3.

The receptor was derived from a woman younger than 30 in good health. The sequenced sample was PBMCs. Here the chain combines TRBV6-4 and TRBJ2-3, with TRBD2 matching 9 junction bases. At the DNA level, the sequence is TGTGCCAGCACCCCAGCGGGGGGCCAAGGGACGCAGTATTTT. Translated, this gives CASTPAGGQGTQYF.